This T cell receptor (beta chain) was sequenced during a study of T cells in Graves' hyperthyroidism and ophthalmopathy. Study observations and caveats: In validation, the model predicted ophthalmopathy. These predictions came a median about 6.5 months before onset.

The germline gives CDR1 GTSNPN, CDR2 SVGIG (reference sequence). This CDR3 comprises 13 residues. The V and J ends lost 2 bases and 1 base respectively, with 8 bases between them. The sample holds many counts of this clonotype. Its target is unknown. Template material for amplifying TCR beta CDR3 regions consisted of RNA transcripts. The HTBI primer set served for first-round RT-PCR of the TCR CDR3. MiXCR, applied by TCRdb to the multiplex PCR reads, yields one record per CDR3 protein. The sample has nearly 600,000 distinct CDR3 sequences; about 14% are singletons. This chain connects TRBV30 to TRBJ1-1; D ambiguous. This clonotype was obtained from a woman between 25 and 40 years old with Graves' hyperthyroidism that later progressed to Graves' ophthalmopathy. The specimen was blood. CDR3: CAWSQVGNTEAFF. In DNA, the CDR3 is TGTGCCTGGAGTCAGGTGGGGAACACTGAAGCTTTCTTT.